The 4 T cell receptor beta chains given below trace back to one sample, sequenced in a study of blood T cell repertoires in COVID-19. Profiling relied on immunoSEQ multiplex PCR, and the TCRdb table lists in-frame clones only, not all of them. In the table there are about 84,000 clones, 60% to 75% of which are singletons. The sequenced sample was peripheral blood. These receptors came from a man aged 45 to 65 with active or convalescent COVID-19.

The sample holds one count of this clone. The rearrangement links TRBV5-6 to TRBJ1-2, with unresolved D. The CDR3 length is 15 residues. The V gene's germline CDR1 is SGHDT and CDR2 YYEEEE. Trimming removed 4 bases from V and 3 bases from J, with 16 bases in between. CDR3 protein: CASSPSPPVDYGYTF. CDR3 bases: TGTGCCAGCAGCCCCTCCCCCCCGGTGGACTATGGCTACACCTTC. Full variable domain (rest looked up from reference TRBV5-6 and TRBJ1-2): DAGVTQSPTHLIKTRGQQVTLRCSPKSGHDTVSWYQQALGQGPQFIFQYYEEEERQRGNFPDRFSGHQFPNYSSELNVNALLLGDSALYLCASSPSPPVDYGYTFGSGTRLTVV.

This clone was picked up one time. The J gene is TRBJ2-3, the V gene TRBV5-1; 8 bases agree with TRBD1. Germline V lookup: CDR1 SGHRS, CDR2 YFSETQ. The trim removed 3 bases at V and 0 bases at J, leaving 6 bases unmatched. The length of the CDR3 is 16 residues. The CDR3 reads CASSSRGQASTDTQYF. The CDR3 nucleotides are TGCGCCAGCAGCTCCCGGGGACAGGCTAGCACAGATACGCAGTATTTT.

This clone was counted only a few times. The V call is TRBV5-1, the J call TRBJ1-2, with D uncertain. Germline values: CDR1 SGHRS, CDR2 YFSETQ. CDR3 length: 11 amino acids. The V and J ends lost 7 bases and 8 bases respectively, with 12 bases between them. CDR3 protein: CASGSGEGYTF. In DNA form, the CDR3 reads TGCGCCAGCGGTTCCGGGGAGGGCTACACCTTC.

V gene TRBV4-2 combines with J gene TRBJ2-2; 10 nucleotides match TRBD1. CDR1 and CDR2 (germline): LGHNA, YNFKEQ. Trimming cost V 1 base and J 6 bases; bases outside gene matches: 11. The CDR3 has 18 residues. The CDR3 sequence is CASSQVPPGTGVSGELFF. In DNA, the CDR3 is TGTGCCAGCAGCCAAGTTCCCCCGGGGACAGGGGTTTCCGGGGAGCTGTTTTTT.